This entry describes one T cell receptor (beta chain). Its antigen is undetermined. Each sample had at least 6.5 million PBMCs isolated. This record comes from a study of blood T cells in healthy people across ages. Study background: About one barcoded beta molecule per two T cells was the capture yield of template switching. General study points: Greater diversity and more naive CD4+ cells were seen in long-lived donors than in aged donors.

A second PCR, run for roughly 7 to 12 cycles, used a sample-barcoded 5' primer plus a J-beta primer mix. A template-switch adaptor containing 12 random nucleotides labeled each cDNA molecule. TCRdb fed the 5' RACE reads into MiXCR, producing one record per CDR3 protein. The sample lists about 1.7 million distinct CDR3 sequences; 28% were seen once. The junction had 5 bases not matched to a gene; V was cut back by 4 bases and J by 8 bases. The germline V gene has CDR1 SGHRS and CDR2 YFSETQ. The CDR3 is made up of 14 amino acids. Input material: blood. The chain joins TRBV5-1 to TRBJ2-1; 11 bases line up with TRBD1. The source is a woman in her thirties in good health. CDR3 loop: CASSGTGGRDEQFF. For the CDR3, the DNA is TGCGCCAGCAGCGGGACAGGGGGGAGAGATGAGCAGTTCTTC.